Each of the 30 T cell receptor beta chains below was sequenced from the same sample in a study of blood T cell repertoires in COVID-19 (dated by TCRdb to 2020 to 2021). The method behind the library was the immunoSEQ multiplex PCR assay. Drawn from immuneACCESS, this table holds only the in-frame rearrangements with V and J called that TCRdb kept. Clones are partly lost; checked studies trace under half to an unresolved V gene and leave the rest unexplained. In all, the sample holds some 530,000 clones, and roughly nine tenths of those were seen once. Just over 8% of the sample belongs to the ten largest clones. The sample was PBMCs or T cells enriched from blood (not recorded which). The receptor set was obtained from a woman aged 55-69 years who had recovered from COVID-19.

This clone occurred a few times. This CDR3 reads CASSHGGQVPYGYTF. The CDR3 bases are TGTGCCAGCAGCCATGGGGGACAGGTTCCCTATGGCTACACCTTC. The gene calls are TRBV3-1 (or the pseudogene TRBV3-2) and TRBJ1-2; 8 bases align to TRBD1. The germline CDR1 and CDR2 sequences are LGHDT and YNNKEL (reference sequence). The CDR3 spans 15 residues. V lost 3 bases, J lost 4 bases, and 7 bases stayed unmatched.

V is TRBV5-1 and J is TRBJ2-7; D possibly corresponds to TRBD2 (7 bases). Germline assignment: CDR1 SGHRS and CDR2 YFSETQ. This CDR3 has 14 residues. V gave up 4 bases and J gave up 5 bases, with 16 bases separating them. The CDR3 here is CASSPGGPGDEQYV. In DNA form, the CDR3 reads TGCGCCAGCAGCCCCGGGGGGCCGGGCGACGAGCAGTACGTC.

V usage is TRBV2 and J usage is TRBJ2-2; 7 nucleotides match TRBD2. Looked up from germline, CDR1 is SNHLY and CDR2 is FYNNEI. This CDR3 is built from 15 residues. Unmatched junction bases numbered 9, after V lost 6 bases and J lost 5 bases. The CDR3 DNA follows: TGTGCCAGCAGGCCTAGCGGACATGAGACCGGGGAGCTGTTTTTT. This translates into CASRPSGHETGELFF.

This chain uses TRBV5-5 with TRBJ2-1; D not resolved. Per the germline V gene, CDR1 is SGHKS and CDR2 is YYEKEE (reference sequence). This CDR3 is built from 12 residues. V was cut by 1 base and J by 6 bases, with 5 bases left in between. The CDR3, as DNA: TGTGCCAGCAGCTTGTTCCTCAATGAGCAGTTCTTC. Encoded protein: CASSLFLNEQFF. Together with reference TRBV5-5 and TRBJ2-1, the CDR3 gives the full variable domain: DAGVTQSPTHLIKTRGQQVTLRCSPISGHKSVSWYQQVLGQGPQFIFQYYEKEERGRGNFPDRFSARQFPNYSSELNVNALLLGDSALYLCASSLFLNEQFFGPGTRLTVL.

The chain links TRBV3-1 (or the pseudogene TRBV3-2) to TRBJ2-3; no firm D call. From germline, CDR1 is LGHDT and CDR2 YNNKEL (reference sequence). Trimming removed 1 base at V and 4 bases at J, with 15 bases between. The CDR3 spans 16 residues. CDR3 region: CASSQASVSSADTQYF. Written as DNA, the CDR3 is TGTGCCAGCAGCCAAGCGTCGGTTAGCTCAGCAGATACGCAGTATTTT.

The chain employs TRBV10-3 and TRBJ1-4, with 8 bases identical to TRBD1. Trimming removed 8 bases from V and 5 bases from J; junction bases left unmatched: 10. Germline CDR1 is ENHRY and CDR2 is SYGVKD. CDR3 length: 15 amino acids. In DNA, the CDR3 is TGTGCCATCTCTGAAACGGACAGGGTCAATGAAAAACTGTTTTTT. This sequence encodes CAISETDRVNEKLFF.

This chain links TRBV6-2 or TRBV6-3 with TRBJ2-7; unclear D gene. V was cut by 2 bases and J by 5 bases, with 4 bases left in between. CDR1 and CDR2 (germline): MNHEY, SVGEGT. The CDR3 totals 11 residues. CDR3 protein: CASSYPNEQYF. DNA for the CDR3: TGTGCCAGCAGTTACCCCAACGAGCAGTACTTC.

The CDR3 sequence: CASSEGRGATQYF. The CDR3 DNA reads as TGTGCCAGCAGTGAGGGCAGGGGGGCGACCCAGTACTTC. The chain employs TRBV6-4 and TRBJ2-5; possible D gene TRBD1, 7 bases. The CDR3 sequence is 13 residues long. Germline assignment: CDR1 MRHNA and CDR2 SNTAGT. The germline V and J ends were trimmed by 3 bases and 7 bases, with 12 bases remaining between them.

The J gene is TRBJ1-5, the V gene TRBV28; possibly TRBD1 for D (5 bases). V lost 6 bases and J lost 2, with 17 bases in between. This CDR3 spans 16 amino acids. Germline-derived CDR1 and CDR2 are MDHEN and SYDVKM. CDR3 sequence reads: CASSSSGSSRNQPQHF. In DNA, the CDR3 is TGTGCCAGCAGCTCGTCAGGGTCGTCCCGCAATCAGCCCCAGCATTTT.

This chain's CDR3 is CASSQLIIQGETNEKLFF. CDR3 in DNA: TGTGCCAGCAGCCAACTAATCATACAGGGGGAAACTAATGAAAAACTGTTTTTT. The chain is built from TRBV7-2 and TRBJ1-4; TRBD1 matches 8 bases. Losses at the gene ends were 5 bases for V and 1 base for J; bases not matched to a gene: 12. This CDR3 is 18 amino acids long. CDR1 is SGHTA and CDR2 is FQGNSA in the germline V gene. Based on the CDR3 plus reference TRBV7-2 and TRBJ1-4, the full variable domain is GAGVSQSPSNKVTEKGKDVELRCDPISGHTALYWYRQSLGQGLEFLIYFQGNSAPDKSGLPSDRFSAERTGGSVSTLTIQRTQQEDSAVYLCASSQLIIQGETNEKLFFGSGTQLSVL.

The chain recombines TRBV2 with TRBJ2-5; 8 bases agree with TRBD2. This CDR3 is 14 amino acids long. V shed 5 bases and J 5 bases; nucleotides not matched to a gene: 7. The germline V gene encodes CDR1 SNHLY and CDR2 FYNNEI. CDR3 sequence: CASSNGGARETQYF. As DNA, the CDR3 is TGTGCCAGCAGTAACGGGGGGGCTCGTGAGACCCAGTACTTC.

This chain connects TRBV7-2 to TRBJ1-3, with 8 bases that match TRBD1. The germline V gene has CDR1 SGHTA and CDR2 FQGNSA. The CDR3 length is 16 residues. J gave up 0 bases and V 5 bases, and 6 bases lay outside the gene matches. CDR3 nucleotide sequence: TGTGCCAGCAGCAACCAGGGGGCCGGCTCTGGAAACACCATATATTTT. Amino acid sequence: CASSNQGAGSGNTIYF. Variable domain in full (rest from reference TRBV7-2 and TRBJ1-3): GAGVSQSPSNKVTEKGKDVELRCDPISGHTALYWYRQSLGQGLEFLIYFQGNSAPDKSGLPSDRFSAERTGGSVSTLTIQRTQQEDSAVYLCASSNQGAGSGNTIYFGEGSWLTVV.

The CDR3 sequence is CASSPKRSAGGYTF. The CDR3 nucleotides read TGTGCCAGCAGCCCGAAACGGTCGGCGGGTGGCTACACCTTC. J is TRBJ1-2 and V is TRBV14, with D uncertain. Trimming pared 4 bases from V and 7 bases from J, leaving 16 bases between. The V gene's germline CDR1 is SGHDN and CDR2 FVKESK. The length of the CDR3 is 14 residues.

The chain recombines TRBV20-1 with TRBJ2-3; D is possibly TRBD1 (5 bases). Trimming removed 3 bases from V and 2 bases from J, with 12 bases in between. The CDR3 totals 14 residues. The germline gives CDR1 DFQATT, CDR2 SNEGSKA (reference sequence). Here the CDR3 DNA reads TGCAGTGCTAGTCCACAGGTATTCACAGATACGCAGTATTTT. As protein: CSASPQVFTDTQYF.

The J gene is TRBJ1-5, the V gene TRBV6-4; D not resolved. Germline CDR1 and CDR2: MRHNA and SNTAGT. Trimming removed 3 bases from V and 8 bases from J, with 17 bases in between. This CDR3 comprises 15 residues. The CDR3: CASSEAPGRKEPQHF. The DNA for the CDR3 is TGTGCCAGCAGTGAGGCCCCGGGTAGGAAAGAGCCCCAGCATTTT.

For the CDR3, the DNA is TGTGCCAGCAGTAACCCCGGGACAGTCGGGGGCTACACCTTC. Amino acids: CASSNPGTVGGYTF. This rearrangement joins TRBV27 to TRBJ1-2; TRBD1 aligns across 7 bases. Germline trimming cut 5 bases from V and 8 bases from J; bases unmatched to any gene: 11. This CDR3 is built from 14 residues. CDR1 and CDR2 from the germline V gene are MNHEY and SMNVEV (reference sequence).

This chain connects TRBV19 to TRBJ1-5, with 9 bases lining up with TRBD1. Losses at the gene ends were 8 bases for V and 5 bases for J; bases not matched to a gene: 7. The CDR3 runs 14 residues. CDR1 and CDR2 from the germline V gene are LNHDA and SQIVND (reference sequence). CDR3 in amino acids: CASSGQGSHQPQHF. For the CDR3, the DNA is TGTGCCAGTTCCGGACAGGGGAGCCATCAGCCCCAGCATTTT.

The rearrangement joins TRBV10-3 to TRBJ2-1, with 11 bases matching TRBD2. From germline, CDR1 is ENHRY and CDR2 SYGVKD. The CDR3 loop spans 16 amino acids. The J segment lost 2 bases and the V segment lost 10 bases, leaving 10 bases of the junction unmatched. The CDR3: CASGTSGTNAYNEQFF. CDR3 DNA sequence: TGTGCCAGCGGGACTAGCGGAACAAACGCCTACAATGAGCAGTTCTTC.

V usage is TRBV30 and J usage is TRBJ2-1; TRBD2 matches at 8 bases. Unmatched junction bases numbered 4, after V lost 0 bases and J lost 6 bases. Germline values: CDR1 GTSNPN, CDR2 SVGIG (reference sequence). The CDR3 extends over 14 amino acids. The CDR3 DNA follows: TGTGCCTGGAGTGTCGGGGGGGGGTCCAATGAGCAGTTCTTC. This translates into CAWSVGGGSNEQFF.

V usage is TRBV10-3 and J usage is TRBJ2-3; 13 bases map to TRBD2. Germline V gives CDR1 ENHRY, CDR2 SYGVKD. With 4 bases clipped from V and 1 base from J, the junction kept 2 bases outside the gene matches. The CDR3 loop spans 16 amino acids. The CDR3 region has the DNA TGTGCCATCAGTGCCGGACTAGCGGGGGGCACAGATACGCAGTATTTT. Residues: CAISAGLAGGTDTQYF.

The CDR3 region has the DNA TGCGCCAGCAGTGGGACAGGTCTGGGGAACACTGAAGCTTTCTTT. Its translation: CASSGTGLGNTEAFF. The rearrangement joins TRBV10-2 to TRBJ1-1; 7 bases line up with TRBD1. The CDR3 consists of 15 residues. V shed 4 bases, J shed 1 base, and the junction held 6 bases outside the gene matches. The germline V gene encodes CDR1 WSHSY and CDR2 SAAADI.

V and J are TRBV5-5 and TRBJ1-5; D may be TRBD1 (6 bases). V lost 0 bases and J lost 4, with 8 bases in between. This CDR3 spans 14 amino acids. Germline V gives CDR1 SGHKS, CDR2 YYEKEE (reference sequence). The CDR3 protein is CASSLAQGNQPQHF. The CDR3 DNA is TGTGCCAGCAGCTTGGCACAGGGTAATCAGCCCCAGCATTTT.

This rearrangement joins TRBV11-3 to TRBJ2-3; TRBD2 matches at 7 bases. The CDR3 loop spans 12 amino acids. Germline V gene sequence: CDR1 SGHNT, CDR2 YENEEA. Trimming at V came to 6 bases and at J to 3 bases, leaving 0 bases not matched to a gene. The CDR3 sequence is CASRGGTDTQYF. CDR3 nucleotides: TGTGCCAGCAGGGGAGGGACAGATACGCAGTATTTT.

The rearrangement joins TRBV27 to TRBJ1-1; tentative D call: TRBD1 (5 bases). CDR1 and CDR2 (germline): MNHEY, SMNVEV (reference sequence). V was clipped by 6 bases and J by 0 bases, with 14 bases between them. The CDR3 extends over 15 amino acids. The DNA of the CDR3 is TGTGCCAGCAGCGTACATTGGGGCATGAACACTGAAGCTTTCTTT. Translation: CASSVHWGMNTEAFF.

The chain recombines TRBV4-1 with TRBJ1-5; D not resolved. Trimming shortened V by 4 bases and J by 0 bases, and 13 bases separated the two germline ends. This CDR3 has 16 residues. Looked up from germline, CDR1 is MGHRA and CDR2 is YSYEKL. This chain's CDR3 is CASSPSSFYSNQPQHF. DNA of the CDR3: TGCGCCAGCAGCCCGTCCTCCTTTTATAGCAATCAGCCCCAGCATTTT.

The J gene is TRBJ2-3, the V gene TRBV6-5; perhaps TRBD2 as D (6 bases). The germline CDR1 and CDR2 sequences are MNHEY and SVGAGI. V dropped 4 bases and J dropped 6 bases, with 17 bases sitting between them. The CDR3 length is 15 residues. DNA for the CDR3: TGTGCCAGCAGTTCCGGGGGACTCGGGGTGGATACGCAGTATTTT. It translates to CASSSGGLGVDTQYF.

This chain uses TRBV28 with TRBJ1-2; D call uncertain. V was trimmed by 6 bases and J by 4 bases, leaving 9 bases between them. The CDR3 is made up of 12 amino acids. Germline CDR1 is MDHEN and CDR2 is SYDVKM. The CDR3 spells CASSQTGYGYTF. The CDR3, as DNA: TGTGCCAGCAGCCAGACGGGCTATGGCTACACCTTC.

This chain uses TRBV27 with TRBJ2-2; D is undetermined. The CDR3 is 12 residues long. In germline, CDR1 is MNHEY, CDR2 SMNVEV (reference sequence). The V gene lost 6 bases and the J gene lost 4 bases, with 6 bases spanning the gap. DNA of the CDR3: TGTGCCAGCAGACCTATCACCGGGGAGCTGTTTTTT. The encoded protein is CASRPITGELFF.

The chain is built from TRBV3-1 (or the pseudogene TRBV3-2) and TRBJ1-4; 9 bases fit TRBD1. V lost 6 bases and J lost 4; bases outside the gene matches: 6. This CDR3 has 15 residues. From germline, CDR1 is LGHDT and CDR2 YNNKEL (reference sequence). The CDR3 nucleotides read TGTGCCAGCAGAAAACAGGGGGCGTTTAATGAAAAACTGTTTTTT. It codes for CASRKQGAFNEKLFF.

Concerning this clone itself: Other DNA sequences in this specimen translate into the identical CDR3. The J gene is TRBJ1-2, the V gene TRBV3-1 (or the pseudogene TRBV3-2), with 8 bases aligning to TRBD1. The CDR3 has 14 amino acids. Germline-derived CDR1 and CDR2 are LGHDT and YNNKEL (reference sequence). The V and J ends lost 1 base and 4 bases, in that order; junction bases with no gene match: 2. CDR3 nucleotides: TGTGCCAGCAGCCAAGGACAGGGGTCCTATGGCTACACCTTC. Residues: CASSQGQGSYGYTF.